This record looks at one T cell receptor beta chain sequence and its context. Its antigen remains unknown. Library preparation (for TCRbeta) was performed with unique molecular identifiers. TCRdb independently ran MiXCR on the PCR reads; one entry per CDR3 protein. The sample comprises about 70,000 distinct CDR3 sequences, about 11% of which are singletons, and approximately 13% rests with the top ten. The data were obtained in a study of T-cell reconstitution after alpha-beta-depleted transplantation in children. Between the trimmed V and J ends, which lost 4 bases and 5 bases, there was a span of 15 bases. The CDR3 extends over 14 amino acids. Looked up from germline, CDR1 is SGHDT and CDR2 is YYEEEE. Points from the study as a whole: The study traced high day-60 TCRbeta diversity in some patients to surviving recipient T cells and thymic progenitors. Newly made T cells mostly supplied T-cell counts and diversity one year after transplant.

The rearrangement joins TRBV5-6 to TRBJ2-5; maybe TRBD2 (6 bases). The sample consisted of PBMCs, taken before TCRalphabeta/CD19-depleted stem cell transplant. The receptor's source is a boy aged 10-17 years with acute myeloid leukemia, due to receive a stem cell transplant. The CDR3 here is CASSQRLASETQYF. CDR3 bases: TGTGCCAGCAGCCAGCGCCTAGCGTCGGAGACCCAGTACTTC.